This TCR beta chain derives from a study of blood T cell repertoires in COVID-19. Across the whole study: The United States, Italy and Spain supplied acute and convalescent COVID-19 samples. Sources were T cells, B-cell-depleted T cells, or PBMCs; the material itself was cDNA or gDNA.

TCRdb's table, derived via immunoSEQ multiplex PCR, lists solely in-frame clones and lacks some. The sample includes 130,000 to 150,000 clones, around four fifths of them seen just once. V shed 0 bases, J shed 6 bases, and the junction held 7 bases outside the gene matches. Germline-derived CDR1 and CDR2 are SGDLS and YYNGEE. The CDR3 is 15 residues long. The sample was peripheral blood. The V and J genes are TRBV9 and TRBJ1-2, with 8 bases lining up with TRBD1. The TCR was taken from a woman in her forties with active or convalescent COVID-19. CDR3: CASSVGGQGADGYTF. The CDR3 bases are TGTGCCAGCAGCGTAGGGGGCCAGGGGGCGGATGGCTACACCTTC.